This entry lists 22 T cell receptor beta chains sequenced from one sample in a study of cytomegalovirus exposure and HLA in healthy donors. PCR was performed using 60 Vbeta and 13 Jbeta primers. Profiling relied on immunoSEQ multiplex PCR, and the TCRdb table lists in-frame clones only, not all of them. The table shows 150,000 to 200,000 clones, with roughly three quarters occurring only once. Input material: PBMCs. These receptors originate from a male donor in good health and CMV-seropositive.

This clone appeared a single time. The rearrangement joins TRBV6-6 to TRBJ1-2, with 9 bases fitting TRBD1. The CDR3 spans 16 residues. V shed 6 bases, J shed 5 bases, and the junction held 13 bases outside the gene matches. CDR1 MNHNY and CDR2 SVGAGI come from the germline V gene (reference sequence). CDR3 DNA: TGTGCCAGCAGCCGTCGTACAGGGGGCATACCTTATGGCTACACCTTC. Encoded protein: CASSRRTGGIPYGYTF.

This chain joins TRBV5-1 and TRBJ2-3; D possibly corresponds to TRBD2 (6 bases). V lost 4 bases and J 1 base, leaving 7 bases between the germline ends. From germline, CDR1 is SGHRS and CDR2 YFSETQ. The CDR3 contains 13 residues. The CDR3 coding sequence is TGCGCCAGCAGCAGCGGGCGCACAGATACGCAGTATTTT. Protein: CASSSGRTDTQYF.

The CDR3 spells CATNTDTQYF. The CDR3 DNA sequence: TGTGCCACAAACACAGATACGCAGTATTTT. The chain links TRBV2 to TRBJ2-3; D is uncertain. CDR1 is SNHLY, CDR2 FYNNEI, per germline. The length of the CDR3 is 10 residues. The ends were cut back, 10 bases at V and 2 bases at J, with 4 bases in the middle.

The table lists this clone with a count of one. The rearrangement joins TRBV6-1 to TRBJ1-5; D is unresolved. Germline assignment: CDR1 MNHNS and CDR2 SASEGT. The V end was cut by 5 bases, the J end by 5 bases, with 10 bases between. The CDR3 extends over 13 amino acids. In DNA form, the CDR3 reads TGTGCCAGCAGTCCAGTATGGTATCAGCCCCAGCATTTT. This translates into CASSPVWYQPQHF.

This chain uses TRBV11-3 with TRBJ2-2; a possible D gene is TRBD1 (6 bases). Trimming shortened V by 5 bases and J by 3 bases, and 13 bases separated the two germline ends. Germline V CDR1 and CDR2: SGHNT, YENEEA. The CDR3 contains 15 residues. The CDR3 bases are TGTGCCAGCAGCCAAGGGGGACGAGACACCGGGGAGCTGTTTTTT. Encoded protein: CASSQGGRDTGELFF.

The V call is TRBV4-2, the J call TRBJ2-5; 9 bases align to TRBD1. There are 17 residues in the CDR3. Germline loops: CDR1 LGHNA, CDR2 YNFKEQ. The V gene end was trimmed by 0 bases and the J gene end by 1 base; junction bases not matched to a gene: 6. CDR3 residues: CASSQEGVQGAQETQYF. The CDR3 nucleotides are TGTGCCAGCAGCCAAGAGGGGGTACAGGGGGCCCAAGAGACCCAGTACTTC.

The V call is TRBV5-6, the J call TRBJ2-1; 11 positions match TRBD2. V trimming: 4 bases; J trimming: 6 bases; junction bases outside the gene matches: 18. This CDR3 spans 19 amino acids. Germline V gene lookup returns CDR1 SGHDT and CDR2 YYEEEE. The CDR3 DNA reads TGTGCCAGCAGCGGGAAACTAGCGGGGGACTTCTTAGGGGGCAATGAGCAGTTCTTC. It specifies CASSGKLAGDFLGGNEQFF.

The rearrangement joins TRBV4-2 to TRBJ2-7; TRBD1 aligns across 11 bases. Germline trimming cut 1 base from V and 3 bases from J; bases unmatched to any gene: 5. Germline V gene sequence: CDR1 LGHNA, CDR2 YNFKEQ. CDR3 length: 16 amino acids. The CDR3 DNA reads as TGTGCCAGCAGCCAAGCAATAGGGACAGGGGGCTACGAGCAGTACTTC. Translation: CASSQAIGTGGYEQYF.

In its sample, this clone was seen once. The V call is TRBV2, the J call TRBJ2-5, with D hard to call. The DNA matches TRBJ2-7 better at its end, which makes the J call doubtful. The CDR3 is 12 amino acids. The germline gives CDR1 SNHLY, CDR2 FYNNEI. As DNA, the CDR3 is TGTGCCAGCACCCTTGTCTTGTACGAGCAGTACTTC. Translating gives CASTLVLYEQYF.

The rearrangement links TRBV7-3 to TRBJ1-1; tentatively, D is TRBD1 (6 bases). Looked up from germline, CDR1 is SGHTA and CDR2 is FQGTGA. The CDR3 consists of 16 residues. V lost 5 bases, J lost 2 bases, and 18 bases lay in between. This CDR3 reads CASSRQAPGYNTEAFF. In DNA, the CDR3 is TGTGCCAGCAGCCGACAGGCCCCAGGGTATAACACTGAAGCTTTCTTT.

This clone appeared a few times. The same CDR3 arises from other DNA sequences in this sample as well. The CDR3 DNA reads TGTGCCAGCAGTCTTCAGGGGAACACTGAAGCTTTCTTT. Translation gives CASSLQGNTEAFF. This chain uses TRBV6-5 with TRBJ1-1; tentative D call: TRBD1 (5 bases). CDR3 length: 13 residues. V lost 5 bases, J lost 1 base, and 8 bases lay in between. Germline assignment: CDR1 MNHEY and CDR2 SVGAGI.

The gene calls are TRBV11-3 and TRBJ2-1; 9 bases are shared with TRBD2. Germline assignment: CDR1 SGHNT and CDR2 YENEEA. CDR3 size: 15 residues. The J segment lost 2 bases and the V segment lost 3 bases, leaving 2 bases of the junction unmatched. CDR3 amino acids: CASSLGGGAYNEQFF. CDR3 bases: TGTGCCAGCAGCTTGGGCGGGGGGGCCTACAATGAGCAGTTCTTC.

The rearrangement joins TRBV6-6 to TRBJ2-2, with 9 nucleotides matching TRBD2. The CDR3 totals 16 residues. The J segment lost 0 bases and the V segment lost 4 bases, leaving 3 bases of the junction unmatched. Germline V CDR1 and CDR2: MNHNY, SVGAGI (reference sequence). This CDR3 is CASSSAGGANTGELFF. The CDR3 DNA reads TGTGCCAGCAGTTCCGCGGGGGGGGCGAACACCGGGGAGCTGTTTTTT.

The sample holds one count of this clone. Sequence at one end of the junction differs from germline and may be a read error. The chain uses TRBV7-7 and TRBJ2-2; D gene uncertain. CDR1 and CDR2 from the germline V gene are SSHAT and FNYEAQ (reference sequence). This CDR3 is 13 amino acids long. For the CDR3, the DNA is TGTGCTAGCAGCTTTAGTAACACCGGGGAGCTGTTTTTT. It codes for CASSFSNTGELFF.

The J gene is TRBJ1-1, the V gene TRBV7-9; no clear D. This CDR3 contains 12 residues. The V and J ends lost 5 bases and 7 bases respectively, with 11 bases between them. Germline loops: CDR1 SEHNR, CDR2 FQNEAQ (reference sequence). The CDR3 DNA reads as TGTGCCAGCAGCGCCGGGGTCGGTGAAGCTTTCTTT. Translated, it gives CASSAGVGEAFF.

The rearrangement uses TRBV7-9 and TRBJ1-5; 10 bases agree with TRBD1. With V trimmed by 5 bases and J by 5 bases, 6 bases remained unmatched. The germline CDR1 and CDR2 sequences are SEHNR and FQNEAQ (reference sequence). The CDR3 is 15 residues long. CDR3 residues: CASSPTGTGDQPQHF. CDR3 DNA: TGTGCCAGCAGCCCCACCGGGACAGGGGATCAGCCCCAGCATTTT.

The V and J genes are TRBV10-3 and TRBJ1-5, with 8 bases aligning to TRBD1. This CDR3 spans 14 amino acids. CDR1 is ENHRY and CDR2 is SYGVKD in the germline V gene. The junction had 0 bases not matched to a gene; V was cut back by 0 bases and J by 5 bases. The chain's CDR3 is CAISESTGDQPQHF. DNA for the CDR3: TGTGCCATCAGTGAGTCGACAGGGGATCAGCCCCAGCATTTT.

This clone was seen a handful of times. The chain links TRBV4-1 to TRBJ2-7; D is possibly TRBD2 (7 bases). Germline-derived CDR1 and CDR2 are MGHRA and YSYEKL. Trimming stripped 4 bases from V and 6 bases from J, with 19 bases between. This CDR3 spans 15 amino acids. The CDR3 region is CASSPFPAGEGEQYF. Written as DNA, the CDR3 is TGCGCCAGCAGCCCCTTCCCCGCAGGGGAGGGCGAGCAGTACTTC.

This clone was seen a handful of times. The V gene is TRBV6-5, the J gene TRBJ1-1; D is unclear. V lost 2 bases to trimming and J lost 4 bases, with 8 bases between them. The CDR3 is 13 residues long. Germline V lookup: CDR1 MNHEY, CDR2 SVGAGI. In DNA form, the CDR3 reads TGTGCCAGCAGTTACCTACAGTTCACTGAAGCTTTCTTT. The encoded protein is CASSYLQFTEAFF.

This chain connects TRBV6-6 to TRBJ2-3; no clear D. The CDR3 is made up of 13 amino acids. With 4 bases removed from V and 4 bases from J, the gap between germline ends came to 9 bases. From germline, CDR1 is MNHNY and CDR2 SVGAGI (reference sequence). The CDR3 sequence is CASSSSRSDTQYF. DNA of the CDR3: TGTGCCAGCAGTTCGAGCCGGTCAGATACGCAGTATTTT.

This sequence joins TRBV7-9 and TRBJ2-5, with 8 bases matching TRBD2. This CDR3 is 16 amino acids long. Germline V gene sequence: CDR1 SEHNR, CDR2 FQNEAQ (reference sequence). The ends lost 3 bases at V and 4 bases at J; junction bases unmatched: 10. The CDR3: CASSFTGGAPRETQYF. CDR3 bases: TGTGCCAGCAGCTTTACCGGGGGGGCCCCCCGAGAGACCCAGTACTTC.

This clone was picked up one time. The V and J genes are TRBV11-2 and TRBJ2-7; D gene unclear. The CDR3 loop spans 13 amino acids. V was clipped by 0 bases and J by 6 bases, with 9 bases between them. CDR1 and CDR2 from the germline V gene are SGHAT and FQNNGV. This CDR3 is CASSLEVIGEQYF. The DNA of the CDR3 is TGTGCCAGCAGCTTAGAGGTTATCGGCGAGCAGTACTTC.